Reported below is one T cell receptor (beta chain). The antigen is not known. Measured with immunoSEQ multiplex PCR; TCRdb has only the in-frame clones, and not every one. This table has hundreds of thousands of clones, over 65% appearing once. The data derive from a study of shared clonotypes between healthy human individuals. Whole-study context: Each donor contributed plates that comprised three CD4 naive, three CD4 memory, two CD8 naive and one CD8 memory.

CDR3 length equals 14 residues. The V and J ends lost 5 bases and 9 bases respectively, with 18 bases between them. Per germline, CDR1 SGHRS and CDR2 YFSETQ. General study results and limits: Measured sharing among donors was expected to vary with sequencing depth. The diversity represented, both genetic and in exposure history, was limited by few donors. The study sampled only blood, and tissue repertoires likely differ.

The material sequenced was memory CD4+ T cells sorted from blood. Subset noted: CD45RA-negative fraction. The genes are TRBV5-1 and TRBJ2-1; D may correspond to TRBD1 or TRBD2 (5 bases each). The sequence derives from a woman in her twenties or thirties in good health. The CDR3 nucleotides are TGCGCCAGCAGGGGTGGGACGAGAGAGGTTGAGCAGTTCTTC. Protein sequence: CASRGGTREVEQFF.